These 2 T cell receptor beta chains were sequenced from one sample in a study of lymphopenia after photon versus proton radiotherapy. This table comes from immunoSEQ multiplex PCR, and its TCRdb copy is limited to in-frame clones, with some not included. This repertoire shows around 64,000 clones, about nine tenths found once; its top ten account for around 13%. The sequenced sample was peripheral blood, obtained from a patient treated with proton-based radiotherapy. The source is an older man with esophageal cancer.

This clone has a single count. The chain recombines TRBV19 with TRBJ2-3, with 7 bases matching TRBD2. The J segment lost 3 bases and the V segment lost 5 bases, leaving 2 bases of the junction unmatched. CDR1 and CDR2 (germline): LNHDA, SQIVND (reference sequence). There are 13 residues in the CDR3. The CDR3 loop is CASSPGGTDTQYF. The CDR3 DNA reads TGTGCCAGTAGTCCCGGGGGGACAGATACGCAGTATTTT. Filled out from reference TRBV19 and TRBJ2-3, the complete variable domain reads DGGITQSPKYLFRKEGQNVTLSCEQNLNHDAMYWYRQDPGQGLRLIYYSQIVNDFQKGDIAEGYSVSREKKESFPLTVTSAQKNPTAFYLCASSPGGTDTQYFGPGTRLTVL.

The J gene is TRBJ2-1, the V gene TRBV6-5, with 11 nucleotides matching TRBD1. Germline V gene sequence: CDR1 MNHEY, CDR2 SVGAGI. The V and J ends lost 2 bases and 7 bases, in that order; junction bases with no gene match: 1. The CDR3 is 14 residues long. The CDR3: CASSYGQGANEQFF. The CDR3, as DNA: TGTGCCAGCAGTTACGGACAGGGGGCGAATGAGCAGTTCTTC.